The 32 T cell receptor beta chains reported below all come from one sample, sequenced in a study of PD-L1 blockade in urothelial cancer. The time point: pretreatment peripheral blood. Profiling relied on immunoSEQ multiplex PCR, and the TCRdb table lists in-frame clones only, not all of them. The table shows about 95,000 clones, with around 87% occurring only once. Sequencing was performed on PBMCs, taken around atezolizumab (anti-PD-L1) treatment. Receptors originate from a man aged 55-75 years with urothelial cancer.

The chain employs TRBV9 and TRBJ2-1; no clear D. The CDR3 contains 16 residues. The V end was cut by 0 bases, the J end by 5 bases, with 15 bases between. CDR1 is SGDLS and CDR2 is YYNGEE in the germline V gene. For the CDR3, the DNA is TGTGCCAGCAGCGTAGCTGTTCGAACGGCGGACAATGAGCAGTTCTTC. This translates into CASSVAVRTADNEQFF.

In DNA, the CDR3 is TGTGCCAGCAGTTTAAGACTAGCGGGAGGGCTCCACGAGCAGTACTTC. This gives the protein CASSLRLAGGLHEQYF. The chain has TRBV27 and TRBJ2-7, with 14 nucleotides matching TRBD2. Germline V gives CDR1 MNHEY, CDR2 SMNVEV (reference sequence). This CDR3 comprises 16 residues. Germline trimming cut 2 bases from V and 5 bases from J; bases unmatched to any gene: 5.

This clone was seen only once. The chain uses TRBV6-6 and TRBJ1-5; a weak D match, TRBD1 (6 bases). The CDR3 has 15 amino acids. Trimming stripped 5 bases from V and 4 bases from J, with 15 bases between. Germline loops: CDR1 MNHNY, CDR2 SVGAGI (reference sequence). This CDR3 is CASSPRTADNQPQHF. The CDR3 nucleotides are TGTGCCAGCAGTCCTAGGACAGCCGATAATCAGCCCCAGCATTTT.

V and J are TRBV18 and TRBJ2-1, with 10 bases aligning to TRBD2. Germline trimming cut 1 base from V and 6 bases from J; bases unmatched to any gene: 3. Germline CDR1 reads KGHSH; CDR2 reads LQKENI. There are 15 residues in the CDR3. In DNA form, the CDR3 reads TGTGCCAGCTCACCACGGGGACTAGCGATCAATGAGCAGTTCTTC. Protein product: CASSPRGLAINEQFF.

CDR3 coding DNA: TGCGCCAGCAGCTTGCAGGGGCTAGGGCAAGAGACCCAGTACTTC. Translation gives CASSLQGLGQETQYF. The chain links TRBV5-1 to TRBJ2-5, with D possibly being TRBD1 (6 bases). The CDR3 runs to 15 residues. V was cut by 1 base and J by 2 bases, with 12 bases left in between. CDR1 and CDR2 from the germline V gene are SGHRS and YFSETQ.

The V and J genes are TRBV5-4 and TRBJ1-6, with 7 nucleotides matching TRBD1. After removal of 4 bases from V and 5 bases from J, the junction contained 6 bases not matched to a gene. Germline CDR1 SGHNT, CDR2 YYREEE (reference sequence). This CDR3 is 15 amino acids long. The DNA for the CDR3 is TGTGCCAGCAGCCCTGGGACAGCAGATAATTCACCCCTCCACTTT. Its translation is CASSPGTADNSPLHF.

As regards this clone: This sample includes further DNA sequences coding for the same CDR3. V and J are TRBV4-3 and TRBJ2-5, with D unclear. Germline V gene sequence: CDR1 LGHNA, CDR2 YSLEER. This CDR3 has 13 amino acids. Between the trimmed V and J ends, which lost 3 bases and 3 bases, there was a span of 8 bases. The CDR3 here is CASSQREEETQYF. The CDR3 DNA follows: TGCGCCAGCAGCCAGCGAGAGGAAGAGACCCAGTACTTC.

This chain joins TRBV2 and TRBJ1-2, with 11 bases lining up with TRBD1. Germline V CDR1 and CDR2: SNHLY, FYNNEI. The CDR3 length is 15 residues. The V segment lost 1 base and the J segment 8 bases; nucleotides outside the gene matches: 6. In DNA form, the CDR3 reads TGTGCCAGCAGTGAAGAAGTGGACAGGGGGCACGGCTACACCTTC. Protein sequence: CASSEEVDRGHGYTF.

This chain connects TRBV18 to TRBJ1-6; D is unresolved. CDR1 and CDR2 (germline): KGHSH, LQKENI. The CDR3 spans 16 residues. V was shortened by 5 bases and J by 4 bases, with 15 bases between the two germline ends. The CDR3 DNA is TGTGCCAGCTCAACTATGGACTTTGGGTATAATTCACCCCTCCACTTT. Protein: CASSTMDFGYNSPLHF.

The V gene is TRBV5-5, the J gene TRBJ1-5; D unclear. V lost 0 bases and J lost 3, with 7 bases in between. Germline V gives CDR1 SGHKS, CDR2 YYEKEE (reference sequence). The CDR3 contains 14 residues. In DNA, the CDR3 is TGTGCCAGCAGCTTGGGAAGCTTCAATCAGCCCCAGCATTTT. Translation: CASSLGSFNQPQHF.

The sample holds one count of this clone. CDR3 sequence: CASSLQTYEVSNQPQHF. CDR3 nucleotides: TGTGCCAGCAGTTTACAAACATATGAGGTTAGCAATCAGCCCCAGCATTTT. The J gene is TRBJ1-5, the V gene TRBV6-9; unclear D gene. Trimming cost V 4 bases and J 0 bases, with 16 bases left between them. CDR1 is MNHGY, CDR2 SVAAGI, per germline. This CDR3 comprises 17 residues.

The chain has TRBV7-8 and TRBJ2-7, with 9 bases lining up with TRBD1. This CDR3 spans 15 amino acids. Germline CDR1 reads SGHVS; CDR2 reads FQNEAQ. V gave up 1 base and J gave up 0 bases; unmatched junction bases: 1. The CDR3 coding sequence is TGTGCCAGCAGCTTAGGGGGACAGGGCTCCTACGAGCAGTACTTC. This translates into CASSLGGQGSYEQYF.

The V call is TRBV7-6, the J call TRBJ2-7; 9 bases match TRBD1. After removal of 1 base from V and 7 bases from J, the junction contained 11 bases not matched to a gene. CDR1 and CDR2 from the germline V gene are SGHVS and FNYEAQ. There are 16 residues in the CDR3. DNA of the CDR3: TGTGCCAGCAGCTTAGTGGCTGGACAGGGGCGATCTGAGCAGTACTTC. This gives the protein CASSLVAGQGRSEQYF.

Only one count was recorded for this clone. The CDR3 bases are TGCGCCAGCAGAGGTGCGGTCGAAAATTCACCCCTCCACTTT. Translating it yields CASRGAVENSPLHF. V is TRBV5-1 and J is TRBJ1-6; D remains ambiguous. Trimming cost V 5 bases and J 7 bases, with 13 bases left between them. Germline lookup yields CDR1 SGHRS and CDR2 YFSETQ. CDR3 size: 14 residues.

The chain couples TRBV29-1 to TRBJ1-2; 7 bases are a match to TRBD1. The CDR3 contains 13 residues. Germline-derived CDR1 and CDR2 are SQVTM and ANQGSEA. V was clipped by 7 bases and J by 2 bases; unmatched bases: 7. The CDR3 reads CSAGQELNYGYTF. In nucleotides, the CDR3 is TGCAGCGCAGGACAGGAACTGAACTATGGCTACACCTTC.

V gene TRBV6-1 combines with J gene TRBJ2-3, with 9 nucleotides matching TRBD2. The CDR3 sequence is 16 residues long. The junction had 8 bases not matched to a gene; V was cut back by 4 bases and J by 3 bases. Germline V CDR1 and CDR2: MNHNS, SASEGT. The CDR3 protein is CASSVSSGSGTDTQYF. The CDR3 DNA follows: TGTGCCAGCAGTGTTAGTAGCGGGAGTGGGACAGATACGCAGTATTTT.

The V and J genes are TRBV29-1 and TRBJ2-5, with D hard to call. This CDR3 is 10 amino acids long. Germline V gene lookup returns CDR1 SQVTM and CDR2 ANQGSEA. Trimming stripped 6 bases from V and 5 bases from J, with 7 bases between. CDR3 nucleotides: TGCAGCGTGACGAGGGAGACCCAGTACTTC. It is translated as CSVTRETQYF.

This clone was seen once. In nucleotides, the CDR3 is TGCGCCAGCAGCCCTCGAGGGGGTGCTTCACCCCTCCACTTT. Its translation: CASSPRGGASPLHF. V and J are TRBV5-1 and TRBJ1-6, with TRBD1 as a possible D gene (6 bases). This CDR3 is built from 14 residues. CDR1 and CDR2 (germline): SGHRS, YFSETQ. The V end was cut by 4 bases, the J end by 9 bases, with 14 bases between.

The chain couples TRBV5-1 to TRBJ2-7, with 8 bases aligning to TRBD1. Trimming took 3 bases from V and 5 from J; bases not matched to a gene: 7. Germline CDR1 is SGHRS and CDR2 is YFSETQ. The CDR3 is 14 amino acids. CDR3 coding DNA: TGCGCCAGCAGCTCGGCGGCGACAGGGGACGAGCAGTACTTC. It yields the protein CASSSAATGDEQYF.

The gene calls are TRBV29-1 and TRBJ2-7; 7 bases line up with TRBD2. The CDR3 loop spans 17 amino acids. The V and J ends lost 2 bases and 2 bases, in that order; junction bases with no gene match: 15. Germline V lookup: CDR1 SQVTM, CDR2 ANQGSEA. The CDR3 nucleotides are TGCAGCGTTGAAACCCGGGCGGGAGCCGCACATACCTACGAGCAGTACTTC. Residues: CSVETRAGAAHTYEQYF.

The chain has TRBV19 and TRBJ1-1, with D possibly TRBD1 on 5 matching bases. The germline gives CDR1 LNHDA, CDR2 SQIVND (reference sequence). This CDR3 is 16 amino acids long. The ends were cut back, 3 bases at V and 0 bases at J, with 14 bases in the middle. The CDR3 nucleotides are TGTGCCAGTAGTATTACAGGCCTCCGGGTGAACACTGAAGCTTTCTTT. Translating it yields CASSITGLRVNTEAFF.

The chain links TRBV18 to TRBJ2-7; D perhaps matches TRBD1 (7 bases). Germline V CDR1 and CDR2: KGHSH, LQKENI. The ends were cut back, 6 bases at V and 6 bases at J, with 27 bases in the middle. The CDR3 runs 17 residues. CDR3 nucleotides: TGTGCCAGCTCGCAGGCCCAGGAGGGGGCGGTAGGCTCCGAGCAGTACTTC. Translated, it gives CASSQAQEGAVGSEQYF.

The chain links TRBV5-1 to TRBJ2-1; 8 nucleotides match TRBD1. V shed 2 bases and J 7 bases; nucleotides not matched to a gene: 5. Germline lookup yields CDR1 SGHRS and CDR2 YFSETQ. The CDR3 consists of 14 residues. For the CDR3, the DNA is TGCGCCAGCAGCTTAGGACAGGGTACAAATGAGCAGTTCTTC. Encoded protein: CASSLGQGTNEQFF. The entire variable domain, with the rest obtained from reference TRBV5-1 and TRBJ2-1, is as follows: KAGVTQTPRYLIKTRGQQVTLSCSPISGHRSVSWYQQTPGQGLQFLFEYFSETQRNKGNFPGRFSGRQFSNSRSEMNVSTLELGDSALYLCASSLGQGTNEQFFGPGTRLTVL.

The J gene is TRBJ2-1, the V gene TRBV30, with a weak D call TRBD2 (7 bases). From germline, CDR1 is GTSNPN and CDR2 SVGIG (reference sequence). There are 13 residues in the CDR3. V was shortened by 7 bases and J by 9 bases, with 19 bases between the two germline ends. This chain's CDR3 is CAYGAGARGEQFF. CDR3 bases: TGTGCCTACGGGGCGGGAGCCAGGGGTGAGCAGTTCTTC.

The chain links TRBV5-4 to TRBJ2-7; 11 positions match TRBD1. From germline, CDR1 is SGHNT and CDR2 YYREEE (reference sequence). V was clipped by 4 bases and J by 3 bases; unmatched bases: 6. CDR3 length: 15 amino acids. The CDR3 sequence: CASSHGTGGNYEQYF. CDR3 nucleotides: TGTGCCAGCAGCCATGGGACAGGGGGGAACTACGAGCAGTACTTC. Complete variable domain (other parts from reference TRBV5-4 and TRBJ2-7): ETGVTQSPTHLIKTRGQQVTLRCSSQSGHNTVSWYQQALGQGPQFIFQYYREEENGRGNFPPRFSGLQFPNYSSELNVNALELDDSALYLCASSHGTGGNYEQYFGPGTRLTVT.

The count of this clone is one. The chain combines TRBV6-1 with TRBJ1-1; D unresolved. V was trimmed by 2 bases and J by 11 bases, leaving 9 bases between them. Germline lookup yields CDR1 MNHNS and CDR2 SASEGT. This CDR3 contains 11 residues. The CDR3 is CASSELREAFF. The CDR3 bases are TGTGCCAGCAGTGAACTACGGGAGGCTTTCTTT.

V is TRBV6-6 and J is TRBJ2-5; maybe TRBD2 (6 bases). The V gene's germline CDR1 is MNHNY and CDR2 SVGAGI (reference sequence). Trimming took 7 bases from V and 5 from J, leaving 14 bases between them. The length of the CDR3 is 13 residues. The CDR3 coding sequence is TGTGCCAGCACCCCCCCGGGGGTGGAGACCCAGTACTTC. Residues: CASTPPGVETQYF.

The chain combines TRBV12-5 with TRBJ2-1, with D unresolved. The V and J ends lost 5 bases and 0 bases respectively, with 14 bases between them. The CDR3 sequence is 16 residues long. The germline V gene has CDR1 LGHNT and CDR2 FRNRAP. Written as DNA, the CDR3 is TGTGCTAGTGGTCTCCTGCGATCGAGCTCCTACAATGAGCAGTTCTTC. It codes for CASGLLRSSSYNEQFF.

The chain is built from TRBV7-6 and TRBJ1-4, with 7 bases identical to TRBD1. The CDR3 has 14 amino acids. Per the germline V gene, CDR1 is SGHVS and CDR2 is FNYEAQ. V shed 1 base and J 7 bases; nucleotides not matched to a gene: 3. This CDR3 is CASSLGTGGEKLFF. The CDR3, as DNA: TGTGCCAGCAGCTTAGGGACAGGCGGTGAAAAACTGTTTTTT.

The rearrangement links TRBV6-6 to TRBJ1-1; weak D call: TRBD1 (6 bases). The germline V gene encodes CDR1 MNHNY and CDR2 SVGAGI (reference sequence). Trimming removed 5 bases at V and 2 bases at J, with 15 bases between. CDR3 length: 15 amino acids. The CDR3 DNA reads TGTGCCAGCAGTCTCGACAGGAGCCTAAACACTGAAGCTTTCTTT. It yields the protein CASSLDRSLNTEAFF.

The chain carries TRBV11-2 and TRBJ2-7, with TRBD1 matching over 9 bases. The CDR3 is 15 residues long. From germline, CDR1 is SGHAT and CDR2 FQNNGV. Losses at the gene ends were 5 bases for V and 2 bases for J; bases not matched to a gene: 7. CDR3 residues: CASSDRTGAPYEQYF. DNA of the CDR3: TGTGCCAGCAGCGATCGGACAGGGGCCCCCTACGAGCAGTACTTC.

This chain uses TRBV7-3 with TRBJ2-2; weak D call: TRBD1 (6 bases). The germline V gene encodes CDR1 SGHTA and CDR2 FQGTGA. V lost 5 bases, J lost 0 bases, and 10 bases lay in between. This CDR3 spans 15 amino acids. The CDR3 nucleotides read TGTGCCAGCAGCCGGGACATCACGAACACCGGGGAGCTGTTTTTT. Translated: CASSRDITNTGELFF.